This T cell receptor (beta chain) comes out of a study of human T cells and chemical hapten exposure. At the level of the study: TCR yields per sample varied mostly from small pooled library volume differences.

Unfractionated whole blood yielded total RNA. With 6 bases clipped from V and 4 bases from J, the junction kept 5 bases outside the gene matches. Germline V gene data show CDR1 as MNHEY and CDR2 as SVGEGT. The CDR3 sequence is 14 residues long. As the library was built, unique molecular identifiers were attached to individual cDNA molecules. In the study's own analysis: Individual samples carried between roughly 23,224 and 700,000 TCRs, with 80,000 to 100,000 as the median. Each CDR3 protein is one row after TCRdb ran MiXCR on the reads. These V and J calls derive from TCRdb rather than the authors' analysis. The sample shows 95,000 to 150,000 distinct CDR3 sequences, around 8.5% of them seen only once. This clonotype was recorded a few times.

Sequenced input: whole blood. V gene TRBV6-2 or TRBV6-3 combines with J gene TRBJ1-5; 8 bases are shared with TRBD1. The source of this sequence is a human donor in good health. Some clones in this sample may be carry-over from other donors' samples. DNA of the CDR3: TGTGCCAGCAGATTAACAGGGGGAAATCAGCCCCAGCATTTT. Translation gives CASRLTGGNQPQHF.